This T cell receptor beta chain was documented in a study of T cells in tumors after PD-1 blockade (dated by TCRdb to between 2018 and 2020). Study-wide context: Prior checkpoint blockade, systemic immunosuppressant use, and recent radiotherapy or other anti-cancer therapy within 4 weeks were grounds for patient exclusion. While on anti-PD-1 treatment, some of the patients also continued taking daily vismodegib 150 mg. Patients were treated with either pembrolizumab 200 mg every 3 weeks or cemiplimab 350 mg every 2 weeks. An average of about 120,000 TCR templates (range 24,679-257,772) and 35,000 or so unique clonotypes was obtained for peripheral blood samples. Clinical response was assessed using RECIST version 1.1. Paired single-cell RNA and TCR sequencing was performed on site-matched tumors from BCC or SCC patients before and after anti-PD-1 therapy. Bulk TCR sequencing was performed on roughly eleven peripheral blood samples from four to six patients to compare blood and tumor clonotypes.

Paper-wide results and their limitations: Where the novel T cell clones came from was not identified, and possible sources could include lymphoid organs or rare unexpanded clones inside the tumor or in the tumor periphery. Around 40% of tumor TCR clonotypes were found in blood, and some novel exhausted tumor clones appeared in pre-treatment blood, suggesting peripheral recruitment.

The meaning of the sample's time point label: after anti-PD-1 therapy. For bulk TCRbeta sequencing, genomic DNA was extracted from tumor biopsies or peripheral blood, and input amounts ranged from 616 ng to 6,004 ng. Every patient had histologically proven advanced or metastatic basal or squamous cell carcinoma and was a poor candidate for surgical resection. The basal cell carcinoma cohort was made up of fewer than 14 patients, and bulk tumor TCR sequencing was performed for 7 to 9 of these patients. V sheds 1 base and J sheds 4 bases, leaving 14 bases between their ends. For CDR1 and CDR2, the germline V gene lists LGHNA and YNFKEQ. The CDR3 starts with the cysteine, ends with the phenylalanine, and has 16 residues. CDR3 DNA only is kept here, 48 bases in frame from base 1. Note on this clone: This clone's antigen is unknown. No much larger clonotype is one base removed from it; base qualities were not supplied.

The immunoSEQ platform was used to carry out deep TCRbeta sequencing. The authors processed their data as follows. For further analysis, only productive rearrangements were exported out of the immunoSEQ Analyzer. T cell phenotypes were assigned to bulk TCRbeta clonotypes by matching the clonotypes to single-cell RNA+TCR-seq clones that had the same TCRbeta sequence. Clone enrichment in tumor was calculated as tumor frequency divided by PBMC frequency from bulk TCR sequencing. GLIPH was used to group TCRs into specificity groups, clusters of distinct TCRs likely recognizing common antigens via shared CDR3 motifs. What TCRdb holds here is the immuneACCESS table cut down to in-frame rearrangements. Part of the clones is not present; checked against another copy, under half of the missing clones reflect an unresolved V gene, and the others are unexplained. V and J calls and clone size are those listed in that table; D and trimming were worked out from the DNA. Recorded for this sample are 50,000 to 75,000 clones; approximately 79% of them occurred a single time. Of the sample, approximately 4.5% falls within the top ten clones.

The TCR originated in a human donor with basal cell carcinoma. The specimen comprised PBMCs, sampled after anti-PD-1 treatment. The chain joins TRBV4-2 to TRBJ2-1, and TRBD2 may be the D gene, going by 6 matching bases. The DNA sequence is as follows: TGTGCCAGCAGCCAAGTTCTGCCAGGGACTTACAATGAGCAGTTCTTC. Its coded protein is CASSQVLPGTYNEQFF.